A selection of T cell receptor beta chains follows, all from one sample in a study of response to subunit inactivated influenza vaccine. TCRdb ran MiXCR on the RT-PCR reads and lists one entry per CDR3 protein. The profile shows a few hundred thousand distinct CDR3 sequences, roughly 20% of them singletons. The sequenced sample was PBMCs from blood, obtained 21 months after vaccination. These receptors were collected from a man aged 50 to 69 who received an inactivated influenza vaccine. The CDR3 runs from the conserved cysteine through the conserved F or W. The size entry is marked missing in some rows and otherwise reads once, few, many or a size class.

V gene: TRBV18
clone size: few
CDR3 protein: CASSPTAQGARGTEAFF

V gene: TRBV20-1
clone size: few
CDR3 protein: CSARDRILGPSPYGYTF

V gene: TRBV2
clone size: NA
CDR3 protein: CASSVVIQNTEAFF

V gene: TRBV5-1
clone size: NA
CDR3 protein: CASSLKSPEAEAFF

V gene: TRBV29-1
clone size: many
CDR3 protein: CSVENRDTEAFF

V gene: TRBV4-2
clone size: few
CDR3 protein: CASSQTPGGNTEAFF

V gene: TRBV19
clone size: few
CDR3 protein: CASRHGQGASGYTF

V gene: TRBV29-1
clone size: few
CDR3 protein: CSGERNTGELFF

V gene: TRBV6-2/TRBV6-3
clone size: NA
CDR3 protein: CASTRGGWRDEQYF

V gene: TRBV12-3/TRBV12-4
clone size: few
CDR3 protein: CASSQGSGTHYYEQYF

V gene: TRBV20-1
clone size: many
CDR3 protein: CSARPHRDYQPQHF

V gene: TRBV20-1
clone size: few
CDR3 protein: CSASWNRVGQPQHF

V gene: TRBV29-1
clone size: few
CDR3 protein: CSVVEVGQRDTQYF

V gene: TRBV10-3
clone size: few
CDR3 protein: CAISALGQKNTEAFF

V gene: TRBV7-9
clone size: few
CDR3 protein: CASSIGTSGPTDTQYF

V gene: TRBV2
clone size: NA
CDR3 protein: CASSEAPAGEQYF

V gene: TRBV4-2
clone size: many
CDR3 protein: CASSQDGTTTNQPQHF

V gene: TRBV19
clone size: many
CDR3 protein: CASSMAGFSNQPQHF

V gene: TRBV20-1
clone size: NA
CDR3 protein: CSARDLLYEQYF

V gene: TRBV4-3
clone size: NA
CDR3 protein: CASSQDLAGLYNEQFF

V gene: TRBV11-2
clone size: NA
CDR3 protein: CASSNPTQPNYEQYF

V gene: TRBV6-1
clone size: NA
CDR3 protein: CASRSIDRNTEAFF

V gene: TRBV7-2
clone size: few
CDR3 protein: CASSLANRNEKLFF

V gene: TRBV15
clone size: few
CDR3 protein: CATSSVPGAGNTEAFF

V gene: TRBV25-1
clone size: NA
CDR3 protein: CASSDSGRGEAFF

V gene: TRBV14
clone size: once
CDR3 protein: CASSLSGGRLDTQYF

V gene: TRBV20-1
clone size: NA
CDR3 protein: CSARDPLNNEQFF

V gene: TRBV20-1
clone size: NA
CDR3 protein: CSARSAALREQFF

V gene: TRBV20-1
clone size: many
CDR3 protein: CSAALGNYGYTF

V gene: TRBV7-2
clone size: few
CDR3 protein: CASSLGYGGRYSPQHF

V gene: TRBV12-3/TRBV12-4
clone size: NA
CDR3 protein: CASSLGTSGVRTDTQYF

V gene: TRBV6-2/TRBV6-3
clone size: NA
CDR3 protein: CASRSTGPRNEQFF

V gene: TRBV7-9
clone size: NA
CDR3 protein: CASSPDRGILMGTEAFF

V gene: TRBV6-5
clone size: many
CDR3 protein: CASATTGTEAFF

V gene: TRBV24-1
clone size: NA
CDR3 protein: CATSESGLGNQPQHF

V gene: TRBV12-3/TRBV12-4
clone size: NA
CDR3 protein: CASSTRSGNTIYF

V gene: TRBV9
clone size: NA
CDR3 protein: CASSEGRGQVDTQYF

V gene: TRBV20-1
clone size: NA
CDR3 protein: CSARYGGANTEAFF

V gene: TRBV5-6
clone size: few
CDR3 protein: CASSFPGENYEQYF

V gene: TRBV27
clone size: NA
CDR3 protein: CASSLWGTGGGNTEAFF

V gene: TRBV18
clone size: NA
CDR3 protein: CASSPPTSSYNEQFF

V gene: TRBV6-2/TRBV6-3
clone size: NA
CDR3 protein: CASSYSGDSPLHF

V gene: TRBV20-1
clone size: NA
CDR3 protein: CSAPGLAASYNEQFF

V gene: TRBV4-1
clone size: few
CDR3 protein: CASTTVPGTGNTIYF

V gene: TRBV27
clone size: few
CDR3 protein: CASSSRLAGPVYEQYF

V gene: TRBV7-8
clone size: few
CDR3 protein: CASIQGGADTEAFF

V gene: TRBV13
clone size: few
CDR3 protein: CASSAKSQNYYSGNTIYF

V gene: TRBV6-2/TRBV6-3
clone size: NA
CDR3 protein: CASSYQGLGEQFF

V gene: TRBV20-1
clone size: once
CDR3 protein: CSAPGLAGNEQFF

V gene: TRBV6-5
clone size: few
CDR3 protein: CASSYSTGQGDLGGYTF

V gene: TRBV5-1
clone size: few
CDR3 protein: CASSLVAGGSYNEQFF

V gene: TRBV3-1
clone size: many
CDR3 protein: CASSHSQRGVQETQYF

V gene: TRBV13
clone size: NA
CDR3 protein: CASSSGPTWSYEQYF

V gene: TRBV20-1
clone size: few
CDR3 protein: CSARDQRRINQPQHF